Listed here are 18 T cell receptor beta chains from one sample, sequenced in a study of early T cells in non-severe SARS-CoV-2 infection. In TCRdb, the 5' RACE reads were re-called with MiXCR into one record per CDR3 protein. The sample shows 20,000 to 30,000 distinct CDR3 sequences, roughly 6% of them seen only once. Sequencing was performed on whole blood. Every receptor here comes from an adult who was a healthcare worker with PCR-confirmed SARS-CoV-2 infection or an uninfected control (not recorded which).

The chain has TRBV29-1 and TRBJ2-3; D is perhaps TRBD1 or TRBD2 (5 bases each). The germline V gene encodes CDR1 SQVTM and CDR2 ANQGSEA. This CDR3 is 12 amino acids long. The V end lost 4 bases, the J end lost 0 bases, and 5 bases lay between the germline ends. This CDR3 is CSVGGSTDTQYF. CDR3 bases: TGCAGCGTTGGGGGGAGCACAGATACGCAGTATTTT.

Ten or more counts support this clonotype. This chain uses TRBV7-2 with TRBJ2-3; D remains unclear. Germline V gene lookup returns CDR1 SGHTA and CDR2 FQGNSA. This CDR3 has 15 residues. V lost 4 bases and J 4 bases, leaving 15 bases between the germline ends. This chain's CDR3 is CASSSRTPGADTQYF. CDR3 nucleotide sequence: TGTGCCAGCAGCTCTCGGACGCCTGGGGCAGATACGCAGTATTTT.

This clonotype was picked up many times. The chain uses TRBV27 and TRBJ2-1; 11 nucleotides align to TRBD2. This CDR3 is built from 14 residues. In germline, CDR1 is MNHEY, CDR2 SMNVEV (reference sequence). Germline trimming cut 7 bases from V and 6 bases from J; bases unmatched to any gene: 5. The CDR3 DNA reads TGTGCCAGCATGACTAGCGGGGCCCGCAATGAGCAGTTCTTC. Its translation: CASMTSGARNEQFF.

This clonotype was counted ten times or more. The chain joins TRBV15 to TRBJ1-3; D gene unclear. Germline CDR1 reads LNHNV; CDR2 reads YYDKDF (reference sequence). CDR3 size: 15 residues. V was trimmed by 3 bases and J by 4 bases, leaving 13 bases between them. CDR3 DNA: TGTGCCACCAGCAGGGGTGGGGTGACCGGAAACACCATATATTTT. It codes for CATSRGGVTGNTIYF.

The table lists this clonotype with a count of one. This sequence joins TRBV21-1 and TRBJ1-1; no DNA check was done on the table's D call, TRBD1. TRBV21-1 is a listed pseudogene. There are 13 residues in the CDR3. DNA of the CDR3: TGTGCCAGCAGCAACCCGGACAGCATTGAAGCTTTCTTT. It translates to CASSNPDSIEAFF.

V gene TRBV12-3 or TRBV12-4 combines with J gene TRBJ1-2, with 7 bases aligning to TRBD1. With V trimmed by 4 bases and J by 3 bases, 14 bases remained unmatched. This CDR3 is 17 amino acids long. Here the CDR3 reads CASSSTNDREAHYGYTF. The CDR3 DNA reads as TGTGCCAGCAGTTCAACAAATGACAGGGAGGCGCACTATGGCTACACCTTC.

This clonotype was detected many times. CDR3 sequence reads: CASSQALKNIQYF. The CDR3 nucleotides read TGTGCCAGCAGCCAAGCCCTCAAAAACATTCAGTACTTC. This chain connects TRBV7-9 to TRBJ2-4, with D uncertain. CDR3 size: 13 residues. Germline V CDR1 and CDR2: SEHNR, FQNEAQ (reference sequence). V lost 5 bases and J lost 3, with 8 bases in between. Combining the CDR3 with reference TRBV7-9 and TRBJ2-4 gives the whole variable domain DTGVSQNPRHKITKRGQNVTFRCDPISEHNRLYWYRQTLGQGPEFLTYFQNEAQLEKSRLLSDRFSAERPKGSFSTLEIQRTEQGDSAMYLCASSQALKNIQYFGAGTRLSVL.

This clonotype was observed many times. The chain employs TRBV27 and TRBJ2-6; D possibly corresponds to TRBD1 (6 bases). This CDR3 spans 16 amino acids. The germline V gene encodes CDR1 MNHEY and CDR2 SMNVEV (reference sequence). V was clipped by 7 bases and J by 4 bases, with 17 bases between them. DNA for the CDR3: TGTGCCAGCAAGGACAGTGCAGTGTCGGGGGCCAACGTCCTGACTTTC. This gives the protein CASKDSAVSGANVLTF.

This clonotype was recorded at least ten times. This chain uses TRBV20-1 with TRBJ1-5; TRBD1 matches 7 bases. Germline V gene data show CDR1 as DFQATT and CDR2 as SNEGSKA (reference sequence). V trimming: 3 bases; J trimming: 0 bases; junction bases outside the gene matches: 5. This CDR3 has 15 residues. CDR3 sequence: CSARQGEVSNQPQHF. As DNA, the CDR3 is TGCAGTGCTAGGCAGGGGGAGGTTAGCAATCAGCCCCAGCATTTT.

This rearrangement joins TRBV11-2 to TRBJ2-7, with D perhaps TRBD2 (5 bases). From germline, CDR1 is SGHAT and CDR2 FQNNGV. This CDR3 contains 15 residues. V lost 5 bases and J lost 5, with 19 bases in between. The DNA of the CDR3 is TGTGCCAGCAGCCGGGATGGAGGTGTTGTCGACGAGCAGTACTTC. This gives the protein CASSRDGGVVDEQYF. The full variable domain, rest sourced from reference TRBV11-2 and TRBJ2-7, is EAGVAQSPRYKIIEKRQSVAFWCNPISGHATLYWYQQILGQGPKLLIQFQNNGVVDDSQLPKDRFSAERLKGVDSTLKIQPAKLEDSAVYLCASSRDGGVVDEQYFGPGTRLTVT.

This clonotype was detected ten times or more. J is TRBJ2-2 and V is TRBV18; D gene unclear. Germline assignment: CDR1 KGHSH and CDR2 LQKENI. Trimming left V 2 bases short and J 8 bases short, with 3 bases between. The CDR3 loop spans 11 amino acids. CDR3 nucleotide sequence: TGTGCCAGCTCACCAAAGGGGGAGCTGTTTTTT. This gives the protein CASSPKGELFF.

Many counts were recorded for this clonotype. The chain recombines TRBV7-2 with TRBJ2-5; 10 positions agree with TRBD2. The J segment lost 5 bases and the V segment lost 5 bases, leaving 5 bases of the junction unmatched. CDR1 and CDR2 from the germline V gene are SGHTA and FQGNSA. The CDR3 sequence is 14 residues long. This CDR3 reads CASSIRTSGETQYF. The DNA of the CDR3 is TGTGCCAGCAGCATAAGGACTAGCGGCGAGACCCAGTACTTC.

There are many counts of this clonotype. The CDR3 loop reads CASSGVVQPQHF. In nucleotides, the CDR3 is TGTGCCAGCTCAGGGGTAGTTCAGCCCCAGCATTTT. The genes are TRBV28 and TRBJ1-5; tentatively, D is TRBD1 (6 bases). Germline CDR1 and CDR2: MDHEN and SYDVKM. V shed 8 bases and J shed 6 bases, with 11 bases lying between them. The CDR3 extends over 12 amino acids.

The genes are TRBV28 and TRBJ2-7; D not certain. The CDR3 loop spans 14 amino acids. In germline, CDR1 is MDHEN, CDR2 SYDVKM. Trimming stripped 7 bases from V and 2 bases from J, with 15 bases between. As DNA, the CDR3 is TGTGCCAGCAACCCGGGTGACCGAGCCTACGAGCAGTACTTC. Its translation is CASNPGDRAYEQYF.

This clonotype was seen ten or more times. The V and J genes are TRBV15 and TRBJ2-1, with a tentative D call TRBD2 (6 bases). The CDR3 is 13 residues long. Between the trimmed V and J ends, which lost 6 bases and 5 bases, there was a span of 11 bases. Germline CDR1 and CDR2: LNHNV and YYDKDF (reference sequence). The CDR3 coding sequence is TGTGCCACCAGTGTGAGGGAGGACAATGAGCAGTTCTTC. Residues: CATSVREDNEQFF.

The rearrangement uses TRBV9 and TRBJ2-2, with D unclear. This CDR3 comprises 12 residues. CDR1 and CDR2 from the germline V gene are SGDLS and YYNGEE. Deletions cut 0 bases from V and 7 bases from J, with 4 bases between. The CDR3: CASSVGYGELFF. CDR3 coding DNA: TGTGCCAGCAGCGTAGGTTACGGGGAGCTGTTTTTT.

In this sample, this clonotype turned up many times. The J gene is TRBJ2-1, the V gene TRBV6-1; no clear D. Germline assignment: CDR1 MNHNS and CDR2 SASEGT. This CDR3 is 15 amino acids long. The ends were cut back, 1 base at V and 4 bases at J, with 11 bases in the middle. As DNA, the CDR3 is TGTGCCAGCAGTGAAGAAGGTACGCCATACAATGAGCAGTTCTTC. It translates to CASSEEGTPYNEQFF.

A few counts support this clonotype. The genes are TRBV2 and TRBJ2-2; D remains ambiguous. Germline CDR1 and CDR2: SNHLY and FYNNEI. V lost 6 bases to trimming and J lost 6 bases, with 23 bases between them. CDR3 length equals 17 residues. The CDR3 sequence is CASRKRVVQSGAGELFF. The CDR3 DNA follows: TGTGCCAGCAGGAAACGAGTAGTACAGTCGGGTGCCGGGGAGCTGTTTTTT.